This T cell receptor (beta chain) is from a study of CD8 T cell repertoires and HIV-1 epitope variants. TCRdb's table, derived via immunoSEQ multiplex PCR, lists solely in-frame clones and lacks some. The sample has about 95,000 clones, roughly four fifths seen once. This CDR3 has 14 residues. Trimming removed 1 base at V and 8 bases at J, with 12 bases between. CDR1 is SGHVS, CDR2 FQNEAQ, per germline. Sequenced material: uncultured baseline CD8+ T cells from peripheral blood mononuclear cells (PBMCs). This TCR came from a male donor with HIV. This sequence joins TRBV7-8 and TRBJ2-1; a possible D gene is TRBD2 (5 bases). The CDR3 spells CASSLDPGMDEQFF. CDR3 in DNA: TGTGCCAGCAGCTTAGATCCGGGAATGGATGAGCAGTTCTTC.